A single sample is the source of the 9 T cell receptor beta chains below, sequenced in a study of blood T cell repertoires in COVID-19 (dated by TCRdb to 2019 to 2021). The library relied on the immunoSEQ multiplex PCR assay. TCRdb obtained this table from immuneACCESS and retained in-frame rearrangements with V and J assigned. These tables miss some clones; where compared with another copy, unresolved V genes account for less than half of the shortfall, and the remainder is unexplained. Present in this sample are more than 90,000 clones, 80% to 85% of which were seen just once. The top ten clonotypes cover roughly 4.1% of the sample. The sequencing input was peripheral blood. These receptors all come from a man between 60 and 75 years old with acute or convalescent COVID-19.

The chain couples TRBV5-6 to TRBJ2-7, with D tentatively TRBD1 (6 bases). V gave up 4 bases and J gave up 4 bases, with 6 bases separating them. CDR3 length: 11 amino acids. The germline CDR1 and CDR2 sequences are SGHDT and YYEEEE. This CDR3 is CASSDRYEQYV. DNA of the CDR3: TGTGCCAGCAGCGACAGGTACGAGCAGTACGTC.

V usage is TRBV9 and J usage is TRBJ1-1; 10 positions match TRBD1. Germline CDR1 is SGDLS and CDR2 is YYNGEE. After removal of 0 bases from V and 4 bases from J, the junction contained 6 bases not matched to a gene. This CDR3 has 16 amino acids. CDR3 sequence: CASSVGDRGFGTEAFF. Written as DNA, the CDR3 is TGTGCCAGCAGCGTAGGGGACAGGGGTTTTGGCACTGAAGCTTTCTTT.

V gene TRBV10-3 combines with J gene TRBJ1-1; no clear D. The CDR3 consists of 11 residues. CDR1 and CDR2 from the germline V gene are ENHRY and SYGVKD. Trimming took 8 bases from V and 3 from J, leaving 7 bases between them. Written as DNA, the CDR3 is TGTGCCATCCTCCGTGACACTGAAGCTTTCTTT. Translating gives CAILRDTEAFF.

The chain employs TRBV4-3 and TRBJ1-2; no reliable D call. Germline V gives CDR1 LGHNA, CDR2 YSLEER. The V end was cut by 1 base, the J end by 2 bases, with 11 bases between. The CDR3 runs 15 residues. This CDR3 reads CASSQVSGENYGYTF. The DNA for the CDR3 is TGCGCCAGCAGCCAAGTCTCGGGAGAAAACTATGGCTACACCTTC.

This sequence joins TRBV30 and TRBJ2-3; D is ambiguous. Deletions cut 5 bases from V and 1 base from J, with 13 bases between. There are 14 residues in the CDR3. The V gene's germline CDR1 is GTSNPN and CDR2 SVGIG (reference sequence). CDR3 nucleotide sequence: TGTGCCTGGGGAGAGTACTCCGGCACAGATACGCAGTATTTT. Translating gives CAWGEYSGTDTQYF.

This chain links TRBV11-3 with TRBJ2-1; tentative D call: TRBD2 (7 bases). This CDR3 is 15 amino acids long. V lost 1 base to trimming and J lost 7 bases, with 14 bases between them. Germline CDR1 SGHNT, CDR2 YENEEA. CDR3 nucleotides: TGTGCCAGCAGCTTAGCCTTTGCGGGGGCGAATGAGCAGTTCTTC. It encodes CASSLAFAGANEQFF.

The rearrangement links TRBV19 to TRBJ1-1; no clear D. Deletions cut 5 bases from V and 0 bases from J, with 7 bases between. Germline V lookup: CDR1 LNHDA, CDR2 SQIVND (reference sequence). CDR3 length: 13 residues. CDR3 in DNA: TGTGCCAGTAGTCCCTTAATGAACACTGAAGCTTTCTTT. Its translation is CASSPLMNTEAFF.

As DNA, the CDR3 is TGTGCCAGCAGCCTCCAGGCCCAGCTTTACACCTTC. Its protein product is CASSLQAQLYTF. V gene TRBV5-6 combines with J gene TRBJ1-2; D uncertain. Germline V gene data show CDR1 as SGHDT and CDR2 as YYEEEE. This CDR3 has 12 residues. Trimming took off 4 bases at V and 11 bases at J, with 15 bases between the two ends.

This chain links TRBV29-1 with TRBJ2-1, with 8 nucleotides matching TRBD2. The junction had 10 bases not matched to a gene; V was cut back by 8 bases and J by 4 bases. CDR1 is SQVTM, CDR2 ANQGSEA, per germline. The length of the CDR3 is 14 residues. CDR3 DNA: TGCAGCACGGGACTAGTTGGGATATACAATGAGCAGTTCTTC. The encoded protein is CSTGLVGIYNEQFF.